These T cell receptor beta chains were read from a single sample in a study of Ad26.COV2.S vaccination and SARS-CoV-2 variants. The assay was immunoSEQ multiplex PCR, and TCRdb's table has in-frame clones only and misses some. The sample includes fewer than 400,000 clones, about 82% of them seen just once. The source was peripheral blood, collected in a trial of Ad26.COV2.S vaccine versus placebo. These receptors all come from a person between 18 and 65 years old who received the Ad26.COV2.S COVID-19 vaccine or a placebo. Each CDR3 is given with its conserved first and last residue. A D gene is named only where the DNA matches it firmly. Clone sizes are given selectively: once, few, many, or a class where the clone is expanded.

d_call,clone_size,j_call,cdr3_length,v_call,cdr3_aa,cdr3_nt
NA,NA,TRBJ1-1,14,TRBV7-3,CASSSPQQNTEAFF,TGTGCCAGCAGCTCCCCTCAGCAGAACACTGAAGCTTTCTTT
NA,NA,TRBJ2-7,16,TRBV28,CASRTHPLNRAGRQYF,TGTGCCAGCAGGACCCACCCCCTCAACAGGGCTGGAAGGCAGTACTTC
NA,NA,TRBJ2-3,15,TRBV2,CASSVGRPSTDTQYF,TGTGCCAGCAGTGTTGGGCGGCCTAGCACAGATACGCAGTATTTT
TRBD1,NA,TRBJ2-4,15,TRBV18,CASSPGQGSKNIQYF,TGTGCCAGCTCACCCGGACAGGGCAGCAAAAACATTCAGTACTTC
TRBD2,once,TRBJ2-1,17,TRBV7-2,CASSYTTGTSGLNEQFF,TGTGCCAGCAGCTACACGACAGGGACTAGCGGTCTCAATGAGCAGTTCTTC
TRBD1,NA,TRBJ1-3,16,TRBV5-6,CASSSDRAVSGNTIYF,TGTGCCAGCAGCTCGGACAGGGCCGTCTCTGGAAACACCATATATTTT
NA,NA,TRBJ1-1,13,TRBV5-6,CASSPRAGTEAFF,TGTGCCAGCAGCCCCAGGGCGGGCACTGAAGCTTTCTTT
TRBD1,once,TRBJ2-7,14,TRBV18,CASSQQGILDEQYF,TGTGCCAGCTCGCAACAGGGGATTCTGGACGAGCAGTACTTC
TRBD2,NA,TRBJ2-3,16,TRBV4-2,CASSQEKRGGSYTQYF,TGTGCCAGCAGCCAAGAGAAGCGGGGGGGCTCCTATACGCAGTATTTT
NA,few,TRBJ2-7,11,TRBV12-3/TRBV12-4,CASSWVWEQYF,TGTGCCAGCAGTTGGGTATGGGAGCAGTACTTC
NA,NA,TRBJ2-7,15,TRBV5-1,CASSPQGGPSYEQYF,TGCGCCAGCAGCCCACAGGGAGGACCGTCCTACGAGCAGTACTTC
NA,NA,TRBJ2-2,16,TRBV5-5,CASSTLRRQNTGELFF,TGTGCCAGCAGCACGCTCCGGAGGCAGAATACCGGGGAGCTGTTTTTT
TRBD1,NA,TRBJ1-2,14,TRBV4-1,CASSRDSLAYGYTF,TGCGCCAGCAGCCGGGACAGCCTCGCCTATGGCTACACCTTC
NA,NA,TRBJ1-2,15,TRBV3-1/TRBV3-2,CASSQDYPGAGGYTF,TGTGCCAGCAGCCAAGATTACCCGGGGGCAGGTGGCTACACCTTC
NA,few,TRBJ2-2,17,TRBV5-4,CASSLGDPSAGTGELFF,TGTGCCAGCAGCTTGGGAGACCCGTCCGCGGGCACCGGGGAGCTGTTTTTT
NA,NA,TRBJ2-2,13,TRBV4-1,CASSQRYTGELFF,TGCGCCAGCAGCCAGCGGTACACCGGGGAGCTGTTTTTT
NA,NA,TRBJ1-5,12,TRBV19,CASSIRDQPQHF,TGTGCCAGTAGTATAAGGGACCAGCCCCAGCATTTT
NA,NA,TRBJ2-5,14,TRBV5-1,CASSTPGVQETQYF,TGCGCCAGCAGCACCCCGGGGGTCCAAGAGACCCAGTACTTC
NA,NA,TRBJ1-3,14,TRBV5-1,CASSLGQVGNTIYF,TGCGCCAGCAGCTTGGGACAGGTTGGAAACACCATATATTTT
TRBD2,NA,TRBJ2-4,15,TRBV2,CASSVGSGGRDIQYF,TGTGCCAGCAGTGTTGGTAGCGGGGGGCGGGACATTCAGTACTTC
NA,NA,TRBJ2-3,11,TRBV19,CASRTFGTQYF,TGTGCCAGTAGAACGTTTGGCACGCAGTATTTT
NA,few,TRBJ2-3,14,TRBV9,CASSVEPRTDTQYF,TGTGCCAGCAGCGTAGAGCCCCGCACAGATACGCAGTATTTT
TRBD1,NA,TRBJ1-2,13,TRBV5-4,CASSLGTGDGYTF,TGTGCCAGCAGCTTGGGGACAGGGGACGGCTACACCTTC
TRBD2,NA,TRBJ2-3,15,TRBV5-4,CASSKIAGDADTQYF,TGTGCCAGCAGCAAAATAGCGGGGGACGCAGATACGCAGTATTTT
TRBD1,NA,TRBJ2-1,17,TRBV3-1/TRBV3-2,CASSQLADRGYYNEQFF,TGTGCCAGCAGCCAATTAGCGGACAGGGGCTACTACAATGAGCAGTTCTTC
NA,NA,TRBJ1-5,12,TRBV10-3,CAISESNQPQHF,TGTGCCATCAGTGAGTCGAACCAGCCCCAGCATTTT
TRBD2,once,TRBJ2-1,16,TRBV27,CASSRRTSGGDNEQFF,TGTGCCAGCAGCCGGAGGACTAGCGGGGGGGACAATGAGCAGTTCTTC
NA,NA,TRBJ2-5,13,TRBV18,CASSPPGFETQYF,TGTGCCAGCTCACCACCGGGCTTTGAGACCCAGTACTTC
NA,NA,TRBJ2-3,16,TRBV18,CASSPPSRANTDTQYF,TGTGCCAGCTCACCACCTTCCAGGGCCAACACAGATACGCAGTATTTT
NA,NA,TRBJ1-1,13,TRBV2,CARVPGGGAEAFF,TGTGCCCGCGTCCCAGGAGGCGGTGCTGAAGCTTTCTTT
NA,NA,TRBJ2-3,13,TRBV7-6,CASSLEEADTQYF,TGTGCCAGCAGCTTAGAAGAGGCAGATACGCAGTATTTT
NA,NA,TRBJ2-7,17,TRBV6-1,CASSEASWTGGAYEQYF,TGTGCCAGCAGTGAAGCGTCTTGGACAGGAGGGGCCTACGAGCAGTACTTC
NA,NA,TRBJ1-1,14,TRBV6-5,CASSYSTRGTEAFF,TGTGCCAGCAGTTACTCGACCCGGGGGACTGAAGCTTTCTTT
NA,NA,TRBJ1-1,13,TRBV28,CASSLWQNTEAFF,TGTGCCAGCAGTTTATGGCAGAACACTGAAGCTTTCTTT
NA,NA,TRBJ2-5,14,TRBV6-5,CARGKRRGRETQYF,TGTGCCAGGGGGAAGCGGCGGGGTCGAGAGACCCAGTACTTC
NA,NA,TRBJ2-3,11,TRBV7-9,CASSPMATQYF,TGTGCCAGCAGCCCCATGGCTACGCAGTATTTT
NA,NA,TRBJ1-2,14,TRBV3-1/TRBV3-2,CASSQDYSTYGYTF,TGTGCCAGCAGCCAAGACTACAGCACGTATGGCTACACCTTC
NA,NA,TRBJ2-7,12,TRBV10-2,CASSAVSYEQYF,TGCGCCAGCAGCGCGGTTTCCTACGAGCAGTACTTC
TRBD2,NA,TRBJ2-7,16,TRBV7-2,CASSLGPRGVAYEQYF,TGTGCCAGCAGCTTAGGCCCGCGGGGGGTCGCCTACGAGCAGTACTTC